Listed below are T cell receptor beta chains from one sample, sequenced in a study of regulatory dendritic cells for organ transplantation. Measured with immunoSEQ multiplex PCR; TCRdb has only the in-frame clones, and not every one. Among 30,000 to 45,000 clones listed, around 90% were seen once. Sequencing input: naive CD8+ T cells from blood. Receptor source: a human donor in good health. The CDR3 runs from the conserved cysteine through the conserved F or W. A D gene is named only where the DNA matches it firmly.

V	J	D	DNA	CDR3
TRBV6-5	TRBJ2-7	-	TGTGCCAGCAGTTACTCACCCCCTAGAATTGGTGAGCAGTACTTC	CASSYSPPRIGEQYF
TRBV9	TRBJ2-3	-	TGTGCCAGCAGCGGCCTCGGGAGAGATACGCAGTATTTT	CASSGLGRDTQYF
TRBV6-1	TRBJ2-7	-	TGTGCCAGCAGTGAAGGATGGGAAGAGCAGTACTTC	CASSEGWEEQYF
TRBV7-6	TRBJ2-2	TRBD1	TGTGCCAGCAGCTTTAGCCCAGGGGGCGGGGAGCTGTTTTTT	CASSFSPGGGELFF
TRBV5-8	TRBJ1-5	-	TGTGCCAGCAGCTTTGAAGGATCCTATAGCAATCAGCCCCAGCATTTT	CASSFEGSYSNQPQHF
TRBV7-9	TRBJ1-1	-	TGTGCCAGCAGCGGGCGCGGGTATCGACTTGAAGCTTTCTTT	CASSGRGYRLEAFF
TRBV29-1	TRBJ1-1	-	TGCAGCGTCGAGGTGTACACTGAAGCTTTCTTT	CSVEVYTEAFF
TRBV7-9	TRBJ2-5	-	TGTGCCAGCAGCTTAGCAGCGCGGGAAGCCCAGTACTTC	CASSLAAREAQYF
TRBV19	TRBJ1-1	-	TGTGCCAGTAGTATCCTCCCCTCGACTGAAGCTTTCTTT	CASSILPSTEAFF
TRBV9	TRBJ2-5	-	TGTGCCTCCCGCAGGTCCACAGGGGAGACCCAGTACTTC	CASRRSTGETQYF
TRBV27	TRBJ1-1	-	TGTGCCAGCAGGGGAAGGGCAGGGGCCCTGAACACTGAAGCTTTCTTT	CASRGRAGALNTEAFF
TRBV11-3	TRBJ2-3	-	TGTGCCAGCAGCTTAGGCTATCCGGGCACAGATACGCAGTATTTT	CASSLGYPGTDTQYF
TRBV6-5	TRBJ2-7	TRBD2	TGTGCCAGCAGTTACGGGACTAGCGGGTACGAGCAGTACTTC	CASSYGTSGYEQYF